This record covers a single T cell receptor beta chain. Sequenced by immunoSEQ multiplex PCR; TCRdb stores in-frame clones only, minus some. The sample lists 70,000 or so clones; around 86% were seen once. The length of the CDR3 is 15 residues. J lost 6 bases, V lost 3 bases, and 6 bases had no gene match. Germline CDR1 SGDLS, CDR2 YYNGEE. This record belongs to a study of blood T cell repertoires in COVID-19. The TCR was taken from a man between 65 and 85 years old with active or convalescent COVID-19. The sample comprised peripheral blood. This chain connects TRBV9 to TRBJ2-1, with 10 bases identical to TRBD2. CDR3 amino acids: CASSEGLAPPNEQFF. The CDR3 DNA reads TGTGCCAGCAGCGAGGGACTAGCGCCCCCCAATGAGCAGTTCTTC.